Listed below are T cell receptor beta chains from one sample, sequenced in a study of control samples from healthy donors and cancer patients. Sequencing was performed with immunoSEQ multiplex PCR; in TCRdb, only in-frame clones are kept and a portion is missing. The repertoire holds 110,000 or so clones, with about nine tenths as singletons. Sequenced sample: blood. All receptors derive from a human donor in good health. The donor label of this sample is uncertain. The CDR3 runs from the conserved cysteine through the conserved F or W. A D gene is named only where the DNA matches it firmly. For some rows the clone size is stated as once, few or many, or as a class when expanded; others skip it.

>TRBV6-2/TRBV6-3|TRBJ2-5|-|-
TGTGCCAGCAGTTACTCGAGTAAGAGGGGGGTGTCAGAGACCCAGTACTTC
CASSYSSKRGVSETQYF
>TRBV5-1|TRBJ1-1|-|-
TGCGCCAGCAGCTTCGGACAGACGAACACTGAAGCTTTCTTT
CASSFGQTNTEAFF
>TRBV9|TRBJ2-5|-|-
TGTGCCAGCAGCGTAGGACCTAGTTTCGGGGAGACCCAGTACTTC
CASSVGPSFGETQYF
>TRBV4-1|TRBJ2-1|-|-
TGCGCCAGCAGCCAAGTCCCCGGGACCCTCCAGGGGAATGAGCAGTTCTTC
CASSQVPGTLQGNEQFF
>TRBV11-2|TRBJ2-1|-|TRBD1
TGTGCCAGCAGCTTAGTAAGATTATTCGGGACAGGGGGCAATGAGCAGTTCTTC
CASSLVRLFGTGGNEQFF
>TRBV29-1|TRBJ2-3|-|-
TGCAGCGTTGTAGGTGGAGTCCAGGGGGATACGCAGTATTTT
CSVVGGVQGDTQYF
>TRBV3-1/TRBV3-2|TRBJ2-5|once|TRBD1
TGTGCCAGCAGCCAGGGACAGGGGGCGAACCAAGAGACCCAGTACTTC
CASSQGQGANQETQYF
>TRBV6-5|TRBJ1-6|-|-
TGTGCCAGCAGGACCGATATGGGATATAATTCACCCCTCCACTTT
CASRTDMGYNSPLHF
>TRBV2|TRBJ2-3|once|-
TGTGCCAGCAGTGTAAGCACAGATACGCAGTATTTT
CASSVSTDTQYF
>TRBV4-1|TRBJ2-3|-|TRBD2
TGCGCCAGCAGCCGCACTAGCGGGGGGGCCGGGAGCACAGATACGCAGTATTTT
CASSRTSGGAGSTDTQYF
>TRBV6-1|TRBJ1-2|-|-
TGTGCCAGCAGTGAAGGGGCTTATGGCTACACCTTC
CASSEGAYGYTF
>TRBV2|TRBJ2-6|-|TRBD1
TGTGCCAGCCTCGGGACAGGGGGTTCTGGGGCCAACGTCCTGACTTTC
CASLGTGGSGANVLTF
>TRBV7-9|TRBJ1-1|-|-
TGTGCCAGCAGCTCAAATCTAGGGACGGCGGGGACTGAAGCTTTCTTT
CASSSNLGTAGTEAFF
>TRBV6-5|TRBJ2-1|once|TRBD1
TGTGCCAGCAAGGGGGCGTGGGATGAGCAGTTCTTC
CASKGAWDEQFF
>TRBV10-2|TRBJ1-2|-|-
TGCGCCAGCTTTGGCCCTATCCCCGACGTTTTCGAGGTTAACTATGGCTACACCTTC
CASFGPIPDVFEVNYGYTF
>TRBV13|TRBJ1-2|-|-
TGTGCCAGCAGCCCCCAGGGTGAGAATGGCTACACCTTC
CASSPQGENGYTF
>TRBV3-1/TRBV3-2|TRBJ2-7|-|-
TGTGCCAGCAGCCCCGTGGACTGGGACCAGGGCGAGCAGTACTTC
CASSPVDWDQGEQYF
>TRBV7-2|TRBJ2-5|-|TRBD2
TGTGCCAGCAGCTTAGGGCGGGGGGAAATCCTGGGGACCCAGTACTTC
CASSLGRGEILGTQYF
>TRBV9|TRBJ2-2|-|TRBD1
TGTGCCAGCAGCGGACCGGGGGACAGGGCGAACACCGGGGAGCTGTTTTTT
CASSGPGDRANTGELFF
>TRBV5-6|TRBJ2-3|-|TRBD1
TGTGCCAGCAGCCTCAGACAGGGAGTTACAGATACGCAGTATTTT
CASSLRQGVTDTQYF
>TRBV5-1|TRBJ1-1|-|-
TGCGCCAGCAGCTTGTCCCTTCTGTCCCCCGGCAGGCCTATAGAAGCTTTCTTT
CASSLSLLSPGRPIEAFF
>TRBV7-9|TRBJ2-4|-|TRBD1
TGTGCCAGCAGCTTAGGGCAGGGGGTGGGGAAGGCCAAAAACATTCAGTACTTC
CASSLGQGVGKAKNIQYF
>TRBV6-5|TRBJ1-2|-|-
TGTGCCAGCAGTTACTTGGCAGGTGGCGATGGCTACACCTTC
CASSYLAGGDGYTF
>TRBV9|TRBJ2-3|-|-
TGTGCCAGCAGCGCACTAGATACTGATACGCAGTATTTT
CASSALDTDTQYF